The following is a TCR beta chain sequence with its context. The antigen remains unidentified. The ends were cut back, 5 bases at V and 0 bases at J, with 10 bases in the middle. The germline V gene has CDR1 LGHNT and CDR2 FRNRAP. CDR3 length: 15 residues. This specimen belongs to a study of cytomegalovirus exposure and HLA in healthy donors. General study points: Confirmation in vitro established that a few CMV-associated chains were specific for CMV antigens. The authors listed approximately 160 TCR beta chains as cytomegalovirus-associated.

Measured with immunoSEQ multiplex PCR; TCRdb has only the in-frame clones, and not every one. Of a few hundred thousand clones in the sample, 88% were seen once. The sequenced material came from PBMCs. The chain links TRBV12-5 to TRBJ1-4; D is perhaps TRBD1 (5 bases). This TCR came from a man aged 25 to 40 in good health and CMV-seronegative. The CDR3 nucleotides read TGTGCTAGTGGTGGGGGGAGCGCAACTAATGAAAAACTGTTTTTT. It is translated as CASGGGSATNEKLFF.